The rows below give T cell receptor beta chains drawn from one sample of a study of cytomegalovirus exposure and HLA in healthy donors. Sequencing used immunoSEQ multiplex PCR; TCRdb keeps in-frame clones, though not all of them. Of fewer than 150,000 clones in the sample, around 76% were seen once. Material for sequencing was PBMCs. The receptors shown here come from a man aged 18 to 35 in good health and CMV-seronegative. Both conserved end residues are part of each CDR3. A D gene is named only where the DNA matches it firmly. Clone size, where shown, is once, few, many, or a class for clones that have expanded.

V: TRBV7-9; J: TRBJ2-7; size: NA; D: NA; CDR3: CASSLPGGSSYEQYF; DNA: TGTGCCAGCAGCTTACCTGGGGGGTCCTCCTACGAGCAGTACTTC
V: TRBV4-2; J: TRBJ2-7; size: NA; D: TRBD1; CDR3: CASSQDLGGRPPYEQYF; DNA: TGTGCCAGCAGCCAAGACCTAGGGGGCCGGCCTCCCTACGAGCAGTACTTC
V: TRBV18; J: TRBJ1-4; size: once; D: NA; CDR3: CASSPLIGLYNYATNEKLFF; DNA: TGTGCCAGCTCACCATTAATAGGACTCTACAACTACGCAACTAATGAAAAACTGTTTTTT
V: TRBV6-1; J: TRBJ1-2; size: once; D: TRBD1; CDR3: CASSELQGEFYGYTF; DNA: TGTGCCAGCAGTGAGCTACAGGGGGAGTTTTATGGCTACACCTTC
V: TRBV5-4; J: TRBJ2-3; size: NA; D: NA; CDR3: CASSPRRGSADTQYF; DNA: TGTGCCAGCAGCCCCAGAAGGGGAAGCGCAGATACGCAGTATTTT
V: TRBV4-2; J: TRBJ2-7; size: NA; D: TRBD1; CDR3: CASSQDPGQGVLEQYF; DNA: TGTGCCAGCAGCCAAGACCCCGGACAGGGGGTCCTGGAGCAGTACTTC
V: TRBV5-4; J: TRBJ2-2; size: once; D: NA; CDR3: CASSPLGNTGELFF; DNA: TGTGCCAGCAGCCCCCTAGGGAACACCGGGGAGCTGTTTTTT
V: TRBV19; J: TRBJ1-6; size: NA; D: TRBD1; CDR3: CASSTSRARDRNSPLHF; DNA: TGTGCCAGTAGTACCAGTCGGGCCCGGGACAGGAATTCACCCCTCCACTTT
V: TRBV29-1; J: TRBJ2-7; size: NA; D: NA; CDR3: CSAETTGLYEQYF; DNA: TGCAGCGCCGAGACGACAGGACTGTACGAGCAGTACTTC
V: TRBV5-4; J: TRBJ1-2; size: NA; D: NA; CDR3: CASSSSRLDYGYTF; DNA: TGTGCCAGCAGCTCTTCCAGGTTAGACTATGGCTACACCTTC
V: TRBV27; J: TRBJ2-1; size: NA; D: TRBD2; CDR3: CASSSAGEWNEQFF; DNA: TGTGCCAGCAGTTCGGCGGGGGAGTGGAATGAGCAGTTCTTC
V: TRBV19; J: TRBJ1-5; size: NA; D: TRBD1; CDR3: CASSPGTGGVFQPQHF; DNA: TGTGCCAGTAGTCCGGGGACAGGGGGCGTTTTCCAGCCCCAGCATTTT
V: TRBV6-5; J: TRBJ2-7; size: NA; D: TRBD2; CDR3: CASSRGLAEYYEQYF; DNA: TGTGCCAGCAGCCGCGGACTAGCGGAGTACTACGAGCAGTACTTC
V: TRBV2; J: TRBJ1-1; size: NA; D: NA; CDR3: CASSAAVLNTEAFF; DNA: TGTGCCAGCAGTGCCGCAGTTTTGAACACTGAAGCTTTCTTT
V: TRBV19; J: TRBJ2-7; size: NA; D: TRBD1; CDR3: CASSSGTGISYEQYF; DNA: TGTGCCAGTAGTAGCGGGACAGGGATCTCCTACGAGCAGTACTTC
V: TRBV5-6; J: TRBJ1-1; size: once; D: NA; CDR3: CASSLLGRENTEAFF; DNA: TGTGCCAGCAGCCTCCTGGGGAGGGAGAACACTGAAGCTTTCTTT
V: TRBV6-1; J: TRBJ2-3; size: NA; D: TRBD2; CDR3: CASSEGRADTQYF; DNA: TGTGCCAGCAGTGAGGGGAGGGCAGATACGCAGTATTTT
V: TRBV19; J: TRBJ1-5; size: NA; D: NA; CDR3: CASSINPWAGNQPQHF; DNA: TGTGCCAGTAGTATAAATCCATGGGCAGGGAATCAGCCCCAGCATTTT
V: TRBV11-2; J: TRBJ2-7; size: few; D: TRBD2; CDR3: CASSFLSGGTYEQYF; DNA: TGTGCCAGCAGCTTCCTTAGCGGGGGCACCTACGAGCAGTACTTC
V: TRBV5-1; J: TRBJ1-2; size: NA; D: NA; CDR3: CASSAKDSHF; DNA: TGCGCCAGCAGCGCTAAGGACAGTCACTTC